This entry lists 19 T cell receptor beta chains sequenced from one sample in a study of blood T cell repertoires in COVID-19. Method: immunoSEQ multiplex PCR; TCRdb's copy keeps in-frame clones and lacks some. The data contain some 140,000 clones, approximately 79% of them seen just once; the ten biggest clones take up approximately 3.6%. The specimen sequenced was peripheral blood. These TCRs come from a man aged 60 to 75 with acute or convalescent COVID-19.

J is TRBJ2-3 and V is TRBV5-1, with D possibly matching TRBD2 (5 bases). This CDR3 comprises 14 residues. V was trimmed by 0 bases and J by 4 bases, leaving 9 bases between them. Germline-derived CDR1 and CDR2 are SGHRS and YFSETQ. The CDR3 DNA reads TGCGCCAGCAGCTTGGAGCCGGAGGCAGATACGCAGTATTTT. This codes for CASSLEPEADTQYF.

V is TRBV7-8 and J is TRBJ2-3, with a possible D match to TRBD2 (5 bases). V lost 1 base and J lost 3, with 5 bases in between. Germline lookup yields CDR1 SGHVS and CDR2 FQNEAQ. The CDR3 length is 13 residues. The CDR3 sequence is CASSLGGTDTQYF. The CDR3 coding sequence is TGTGCCAGCAGCTTAGGCGGGACAGATACGCAGTATTTT.

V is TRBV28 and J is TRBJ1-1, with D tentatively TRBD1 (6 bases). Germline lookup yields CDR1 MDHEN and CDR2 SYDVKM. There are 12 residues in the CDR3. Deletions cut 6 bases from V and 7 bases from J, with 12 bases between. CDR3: CASSTRQVEAFF. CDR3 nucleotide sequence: TGTGCCAGCAGCACCAGACAGGTTGAAGCTTTCTTT.

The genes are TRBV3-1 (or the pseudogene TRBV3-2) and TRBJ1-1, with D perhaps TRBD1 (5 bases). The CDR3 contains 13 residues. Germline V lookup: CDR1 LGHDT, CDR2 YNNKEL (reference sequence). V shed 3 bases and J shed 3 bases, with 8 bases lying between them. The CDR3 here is CASSQGGDTEAFF. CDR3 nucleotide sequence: TGTGCCAGCAGCCAGGGGGGGGACACTGAAGCTTTCTTT.

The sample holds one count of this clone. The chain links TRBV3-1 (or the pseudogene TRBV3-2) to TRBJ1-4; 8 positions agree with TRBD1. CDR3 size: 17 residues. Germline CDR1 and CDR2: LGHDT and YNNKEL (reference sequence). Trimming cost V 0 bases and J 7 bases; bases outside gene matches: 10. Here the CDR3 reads CASSQDLLSRGREKLFF. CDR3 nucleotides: TGTGCCAGCAGCCAAGATCTATTGAGCAGGGGGCGTGAAAAACTGTTTTTT.

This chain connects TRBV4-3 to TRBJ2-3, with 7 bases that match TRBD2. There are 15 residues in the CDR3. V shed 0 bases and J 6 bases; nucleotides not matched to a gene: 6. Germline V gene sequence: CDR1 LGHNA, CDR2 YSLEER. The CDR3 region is CASSQENRGSDTQYF. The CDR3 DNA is TGCGCCAGCAGCCAAGAGAATCGCGGGAGTGATACGCAGTATTTT.

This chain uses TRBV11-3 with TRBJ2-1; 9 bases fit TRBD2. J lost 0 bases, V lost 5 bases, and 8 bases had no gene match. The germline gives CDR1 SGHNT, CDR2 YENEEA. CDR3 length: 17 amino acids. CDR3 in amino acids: CASSPTSGSSSYNEQFF. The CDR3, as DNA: TGTGCCAGCAGCCCGACTAGCGGTTCGAGCTCCTACAATGAGCAGTTCTTC.

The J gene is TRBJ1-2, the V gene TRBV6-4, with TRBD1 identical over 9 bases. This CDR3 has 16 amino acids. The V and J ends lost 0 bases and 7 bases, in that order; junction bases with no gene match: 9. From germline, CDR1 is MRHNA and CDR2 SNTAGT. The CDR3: CASSDSKGTGIFGYTF. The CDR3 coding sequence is TGTGCCAGCAGTGACTCGAAAGGGACAGGGATTTTTGGCTACACCTTC.

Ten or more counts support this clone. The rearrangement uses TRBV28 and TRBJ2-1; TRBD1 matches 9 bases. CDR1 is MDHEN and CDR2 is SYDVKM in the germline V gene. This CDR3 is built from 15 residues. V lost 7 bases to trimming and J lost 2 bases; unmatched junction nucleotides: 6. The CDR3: CASITGTGTYNEQFF. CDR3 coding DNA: TGTGCCAGCATTACCGGGACAGGGACCTACAATGAGCAGTTCTTC.

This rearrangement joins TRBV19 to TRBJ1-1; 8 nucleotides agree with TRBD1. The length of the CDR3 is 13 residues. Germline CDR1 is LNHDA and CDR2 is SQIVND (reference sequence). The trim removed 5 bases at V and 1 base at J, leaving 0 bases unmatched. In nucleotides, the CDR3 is TGTGCCAGTAGTGGACAGGGGAACACTGAAGCTTTCTTT. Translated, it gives CASSGQGNTEAFF.

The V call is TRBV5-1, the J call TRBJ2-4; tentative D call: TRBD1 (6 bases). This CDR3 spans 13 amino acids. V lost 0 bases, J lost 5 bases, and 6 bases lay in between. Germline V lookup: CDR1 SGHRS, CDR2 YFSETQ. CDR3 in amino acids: CASSLGTENIQYF. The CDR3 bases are TGCGCCAGCAGCTTGGGGACAGAAAACATTCAGTACTTC. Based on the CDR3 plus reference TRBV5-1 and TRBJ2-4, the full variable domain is KAGVTQTPRYLIKTRGQQVTLSCSPISGHRSVSWYQQTPGQGLQFLFEYFSETQRNKGNFPGRFSGRQFSNSRSEMNVSTLELGDSALYLCASSLGTENIQYFGAGTRLSVL.

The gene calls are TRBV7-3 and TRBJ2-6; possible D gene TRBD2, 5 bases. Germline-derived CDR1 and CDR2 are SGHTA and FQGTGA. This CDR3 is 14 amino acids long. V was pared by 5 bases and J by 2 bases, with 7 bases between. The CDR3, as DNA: TGTGCCAGCAGCCCGGGAACTGGGGCCAACGTCCTGACTTTC. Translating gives CASSPGTGANVLTF.

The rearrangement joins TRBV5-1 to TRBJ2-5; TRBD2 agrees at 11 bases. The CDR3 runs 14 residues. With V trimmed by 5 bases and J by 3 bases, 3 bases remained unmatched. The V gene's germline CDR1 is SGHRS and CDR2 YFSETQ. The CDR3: CASRLAGVKETQYF. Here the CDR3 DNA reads TGCGCCAGCAGACTAGCGGGGGTGAAAGAGACCCAGTACTTC.

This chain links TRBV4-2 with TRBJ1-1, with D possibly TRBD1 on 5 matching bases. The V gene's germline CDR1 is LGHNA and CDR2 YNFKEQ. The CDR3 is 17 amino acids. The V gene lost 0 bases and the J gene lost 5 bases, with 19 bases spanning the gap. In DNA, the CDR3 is TGTGCCAGCAGCCAAGAGACGACCGGGGGATTAGGGACTGAAGCTTTCTTT. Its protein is CASSQETTGGLGTEAFF.

The CDR3 reads CASSLELNYGYTF. As DNA, the CDR3 is TGCGCCAGCAGCTTGGAACTTAATTATGGCTACACCTTC. The genes are TRBV5-1 and TRBJ1-2; D is unresolved. The CDR3 runs to 13 residues. Germline CDR1 is SGHRS and CDR2 is YFSETQ. Trimming pared 0 bases from V and 5 bases from J, leaving 8 bases between.

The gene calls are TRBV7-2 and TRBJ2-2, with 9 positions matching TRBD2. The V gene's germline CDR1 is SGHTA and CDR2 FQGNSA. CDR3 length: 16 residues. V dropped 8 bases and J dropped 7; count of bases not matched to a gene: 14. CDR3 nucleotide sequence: TGTGCCAGCTCAAAGACTAGCGGTCTATTAGGCGGGGAGCTGTTTTTT. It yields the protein CASSKTSGLLGGELFF.

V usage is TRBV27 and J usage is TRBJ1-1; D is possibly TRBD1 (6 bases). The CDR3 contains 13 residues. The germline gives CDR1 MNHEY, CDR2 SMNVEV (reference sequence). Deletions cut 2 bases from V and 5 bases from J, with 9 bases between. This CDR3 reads CASSLGGATEAFF. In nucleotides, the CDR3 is TGTGCCAGCAGTTTAGGGGGGGCGACTGAAGCTTTCTTT.

The CDR3 DNA reads TGCAGCACTCGACAGGGGGCGGCCAATGAGCAGTTCTTC. Residues: CSTRQGAANEQFF. The V call is TRBV29-1, the J call TRBJ2-1; 10 nucleotides agree with TRBD1. V gave up 8 bases and J gave up 6 bases; unmatched junction bases: 7. The CDR3 loop spans 13 amino acids. Germline-derived CDR1 and CDR2 are SQVTM and ANQGSEA.

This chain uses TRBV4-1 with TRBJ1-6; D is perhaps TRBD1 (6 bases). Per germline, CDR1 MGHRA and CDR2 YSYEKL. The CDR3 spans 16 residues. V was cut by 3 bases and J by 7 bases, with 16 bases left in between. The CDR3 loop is CASSQIQGTINSPLHF. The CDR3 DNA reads TGCGCCAGCAGCCAGATCCAGGGGACCATAAATTCACCCCTCCACTTT.